Listed here is a single T cell receptor (beta chain). The data originate from a study of blood T cell repertoires in COVID-19. Study overall: Spain, Italy and the United States supplied samples that represented acute and convalescent COVID-19.

V gave up 5 bases and J gave up 6 bases, with 11 bases separating them. The CDR3 has 13 residues. CDR1 SGHTA and CDR2 FQGTGA come from the germline V gene. Authors' data handling: Estimation of nucleated cell counts relied on the amplification of reference gene primers. Clones were read by immunoSEQ multiplex PCR, and TCRdb kept only the in-frame ones, dropping some. V, J and clone size derive from that table, while D and trimming were established from the DNA sequence. This table holds approximately 330,000 clones, around 89% found once. Followed longitudinally, the Seattle patients had been enrolled during active infection.

The sequence was collected from a woman in her 40s with COVID-19, enrolled during active disease. This chain links TRBV7-3 with TRBJ2-1; tentatively, D is TRBD1 (5 bases). The sequenced sample was peripheral blood. The CDR3 coding sequence is TGTGCCAGCAGCCCCTGGGGCTCCAATGAGCAGTTCTTC. It specifies CASSPWGSNEQFF.